The rows below give T cell receptor beta chains drawn from one sample of a study of blood T cell repertoires in COVID-19. The repertoire was sequenced with immunoSEQ multiplex PCR; TCRdb's copy has only in-frame clones and lacks some. The data hold under 200,000 clones, with roughly 88% observed a single time. The sequenced sample was PBMCs or T cells enriched from blood (not recorded which). The receptors stem from a woman aged 45-59 years who had recovered from COVID-19. The CDR3 runs from the conserved cysteine through the conserved F or W. Size is omitted from some rows. Given values are once, few, many or a class for expanded clones.

>TRBJ1-6|.|TRBV6-4
CASSDGGFGSPLHF
>TRBJ1-1|.|TRBV5-1
CASSPTKSGATEAFF
>TRBJ2-7|.|TRBV27
CASRSLGAGGNEQYF
>TRBJ2-2|.|TRBV7-3
CASSLAGNTGELFF
>TRBJ2-5|.|TRBV6-5
CASENPGRETQYF
>TRBJ2-3|.|TRBV4-3
CASSLTGGADDTQYF
>TRBJ2-7|.|TRBV6-5
CASSYGPAAYEQYF
>TRBJ1-3|.|TRBV7-3
CASSLNPPPGGNTIYF
>TRBJ1-5|.|TRBV7-8
CASSSDRDQPQHF
>TRBJ1-1|once|TRBV30
CAWSRDRNTEAFF